This T cell receptor beta chain is from a study of blood T cells in healthy people across ages (dated by TCRdb to between 2014 and 2017). Context from the whole study: In model experiments, roughly one uniquely barcoded TCR beta cDNA molecule per two T cells was captured by template switching. To track age-related changes in TCR beta repertoire diversity, the study relied on deep sequencing normalized with unique cDNA molecular identifiers. The donors were divided into four age groups: young (average roughly 17 years), middle-aged (around 37), aged (approximately 62) and long-lived (around 87). Donors of different ages were randomly distributed across sequencing lanes to avoid experimental bias. For two donors (one aged 18 to 29 and one aged 80 or older), the study analyzed two additional independent replicas of 1 million unique cDNA reads from the same blood draw.

The donors were about 40 Caucasian individuals from Russia, aged roughly 6 to 100 years, who were systemically healthy. Each donor gave about 9.2 milliliters of peripheral blood, drawn into EDTA-treated Vacutainer tubes. Ficoll-Paque density-gradient centrifugation was used to isolate PBMCs, with at least 6.5 million per sample. Trizol reagent was used to extract total RNA from PBMCs, with at least 6 micrograms per sample. The percentages of naive CD45RAhigh/CD27high T cells were determined by flow cytometry on a PBMC aliquot from every donor. This clonotype was recorded a few times. This receptor's antigen is unknown. The sample holds no much larger clone one base away, and base qualities are not on file. General study outcomes and caveats: A strong correlation was found between observed TCR beta diversity and the percentage of naive T cells measured by flow cytometry. Because profiling used bulk unsorted PBMCs, naive and antigen-experienced compartments could not be compared conclusively. Compared with the aged group, the long-lived group had more naive CD4+ T cells, fewer expanded clones and increased TCR diversity, a pattern suggesting age selection. The CMV infection status of donors was not known, potentially confounding age-related changes in expanded clonotypes. As age increased, observed TCR beta diversity per million T cells dropped in a roughly linear way, and a significant reduction was already evident by age approximately 40. Estimates of total diversity based on one million sequenced T cells were considered lower bounds and underestimates.

Library generation was performed with 5' RACE. Data came from an Illumina HiSeq 2500. A second PCR of roughly 7 to 11 cycles was run with a J-beta primer mix and a sample-barcoded 5' primer. A unique molecular identifier was introduced onto each TCR beta cDNA molecule by a template-switch 5' adaptor carrying 12 random nucleotides. Each sample yielded at least 3 million CDR3-containing paired-end reads. All of the RNA was converted into first-strand cDNA using the Mint cDNA synthesis kit, with a TRBC-specific oligonucleotide serving as the primer. After uracil-DNA glycosylase treatment, a first 18-cycle PCR used universal primers M1SS and BC2_uni_R on all cDNA. The authors processed their data as follows. Each sample was normalized by randomly selecting 1 million high-quality reads, each carrying a distinct molecular identifier. Instead of being binned into consensus sequences, reads that shared molecular identifiers were thrown out. MiTCR, with a Q25 quality threshold and the strictest error-elimination algorithm, was used for CDR3 identification, clonotype clustering and error correction. Lower-bound total TCR beta diversity was estimated with a nonparametric unseen species model using Euler transformation. TCRdb trimmed public reads at Q25 via fastp, called clones via MiXCR and kept in-frame beta chains. Rows with a matching CDR3 protein are joined into one entry that keeps the most common DNA and genes. The V and J calls were determined by TCRdb, not by the authors. The sample has approximately 1.5 million distinct CDR3 sequences on record, approximately 39% of them singletons. The ten largest clonotypes hold more than 4% of the sample.

What was sequenced was blood. The sequence was obtained from a woman aged 18 to 35 in good health.

The CDR3 protein is CASSDPSGGYEQYF. Read as DNA, the sequence is TGTGCCAGCAGTGACCCTAGCGGGGGATACGAGCAGTACTTC. The rearranged chain carries TRBV2 and TRBJ2-4; 10 bases in the middle match TRBD2. Matching the DNA end better, TRBJ2-7 makes the J call doubtful. CDR1 and CDR2 (SNHLY, FYNNEI) derive from the germline V gene. The cysteine opens and the phenylalanine closes a CDR3 of 14 amino acids. Just CDR3 DNA is preserved here, 42 bases in frame from base 1.